The rows below give T cell receptor beta chains drawn from one sample of a study of CD8+CD57+ T cells in acquired aplastic anemia. MiXCR, run by TCRdb on the reads, gives a single entry per CDR3 protein. The table records 450,000 to 600,000 distinct CDR3 sequences, over 25% of them present only once. Specimen: sorted CD4+, CD8+, or CD8+CD57+ T cells (not recorded which) from PBMCs. The receptor set was obtained from a human donor with aplastic anemia. The CDR3 runs from the conserved cysteine through the conserved F or W. Fields, in order: V gene, CDR3 length, J gene, CDR3 protein.

>TRBV7-8|16|TRBJ1-4
CASSLATGAYGEKLFF
>TRBV30|13|TRBJ1-1
CAWMVPPVTEAFF
>TRBV25-1|16|TRBJ2-7
CASSFALDGAAYEQYF
>TRBV7-9|12|TRBJ1-3
CASSPNRNTIYF
>TRBV15|13|TRBJ1-2
CATSRDRGGGYTF
>TRBV7-8|16|TRBJ1-1
CASSSRGSVLNTEAFF
>TRBV2|14|TRBJ2-4
CASSEESGTLSRYF
>TRBV20-1|17|TRBJ2-7
CSARDSAGAYGGYEQYF
>TRBV19|13|TRBJ1-5
CASAEDSNQPQHF
>TRBV20-1|15|TRBJ2-5
CSATTLAGGGETQYF
>TRBV19|13|TRBJ1-1
CAATGAMNTEAFF
>TRBV19|14|TRBJ1-2
CASSINDRNYGYTF
>TRBV10-3|15|TRBJ2-3
CAISESEGSTDTQYF
>TRBV6-2/TRBV6-3|15|TRBJ1-2
CASSRPGTGNYGYTF
>TRBV5-1|15|TRBJ1-6
CASSPLSERNSPLHF
>TRBV4-3|17|TRBJ1-5
CASSQDLKGASNQPQHF
>TRBV24-1|12|TRBJ2-1
CATSDSPNEQFF
>TRBV28|12|TRBJ2-7
CAVGRGSYEQYF
>TRBV13|15|TRBJ1-1
CASSPRKSMNTEAFF
>TRBV20-1|13|TRBJ2-7
CSAESGRAYEQYF
>TRBV10-3|14|TRBJ1-6
CAISADRLNSPLHF
>TRBV24-1|14|TRBJ1-2
CATSEPDGAGGYTF
>TRBV7-3|16|TRBJ2-3
CASSPRKRGSTDTQYF
>TRBV7-7|16|TRBJ2-5
CASSPYIAGNQETQYF
>TRBV19|16|TRBJ2-7
CASSIGSAGLTYEQYF
>TRBV20-1|15|TRBJ2-1
CSATLLRTRNNEQFF
>TRBV19|14|TRBJ2-3
CASCSGGDTDTQYF
>TRBV20-1|19|TRBJ2-7
CSARERTSGSPKKPYEQYF
>TRBV10-3|15|TRBJ1-1
CACSFRSTGHTEAFF
>TRBV20-1|15|TRBJ2-3
CSARDSRGSTDTQYF
>TRBV6-1|12|TRBJ2-7
CASRITSTPEYF
>TRBV9|17|TRBJ2-6
CASSPRQGISGANVLTF
>TRBV7-3|13|TRBJ2-5
CASSRKREETQYF
>TRBV14|13|TRBJ1-2
CASSHSGGHGYTF
>TRBV10-2|13|TRBJ2-7
CASSPGLAREQYF
>TRBV7-2|15|TRBJ1-3
CASSLATAPGNTICF
>TRBV5-1|14|TRBJ1-6
CASGLENRNSPLHF
>TRBV9|12|TRBJ1-1
CASSLDTAEAFF
>TRBV9|16|TRBJ2-1
CASSQPDEHSYNEQFF
>TRBV20-1|12|TRBJ2-5
CSARSLEETQYF
>TRBV10-3|17|TRBJ2-3
CASSPQTGVYGTDTQYF
>TRBV20-1|13|TRBJ1-1
CSATRGVRTEAFF
>TRBV9|14|TRBJ2-7
CASTPGTDAYEQYF
>TRBV5-1|13|TRBJ2-4
CASSWRQGTIQYF
>TRBV7-8|14|TRBJ2-7
CASSSSWLGYEQYF
>TRBV6-1|14|TRBJ2-3
CASSVTGVADTQYF
>TRBV11-2|16|TRBJ2-2
CASSPYGTANTGELFF
>TRBV7-3|15|TRBJ2-3
CASSLNGAKTDTQYF
>TRBV7-2|14|TRBJ1-1
CASSKLKENTEAFF
>TRBV20-1|15|TRBJ2-1
CSARDFRLAYNEQFF
>TRBV5-1|13|TRBJ2-7
CASSDSRGNEQYF